This section outlines one TCR beta chain sequence together with its context. Antigen: not known. This specimen belongs to a study of cytomegalovirus exposure and HLA in healthy donors. Findings of the study overall: Accurate predictions that matched the HLA-A and HLA-B alleles of most subjects were reportedly made from TCR beta sequences.

The primer mix had 60 Vbeta and 13 Jbeta primers. Generated by immunoSEQ multiplex PCR, the TCRdb table keeps only in-frame clones and is missing some. The table shows some 90,000 clones, with approximately 75% occurring only once. This receptor was identified in a woman aged 70-85 years in good health and CMV-seropositive. The specimen was PBMCs.

CDR3: CASSQGRGPKGGELFF. The CDR3 DNA reads as TGTGCCAGCAGCCAAGGCAGGGGGCCTAAGGGCGGGGAGCTGTTTTTT. The rearrangement links TRBV4-2 to TRBJ2-2; 8 positions agree with TRBD1. The trim removed 1 base at V and 7 bases at J, leaving 8 bases unmatched. The CDR3 sequence is 16 residues long. Germline values: CDR1 LGHNA, CDR2 YNFKEQ.